Sequencing of this T cell receptor beta chain was carried out in a study of blood T cell repertoires in COVID-19 (dated by TCRdb to 2020 to 2021). For context, the study as a whole: Samples from collaborators originated in the United States, Italy and Spain and spanned both the acute and convalescent phases of COVID-19. Nearly every sample came with metadata listing a de-identified subject ID, COVID-19 status, age in years and sex. The repertoires were released in a freely available public database meant as a resource for research on the immune response to SARS-CoV-2. Where available, HLA class I and class II types were obtained from metadata supplied by the sample provider rather than from assay-based typing. Deeply sampled blood TCRbeta repertoires from subjects exposed to, actively infected with, or recovered from COVID-19 were included in the dataset. Samples were obtained from the ongoing ImmuneRACE study (first 160 participants) and from about 1,300 subjects provided by 6 global collaborators. The material from the prospective study consisted of cDNA or gDNA derived from T cells, B-cell-depleted T cells, or PBMCs. Beyond this particular receptor, the publication reports: Clinical and demographic metadata were provided uncurated, with the amount varying by source and participant.

The immunoSEQ Assay, a bias-controlled multiplex PCR, was used to amplify TCRbeta CDR3 regions from genomic DNA. The authors processed their data as follows. Within the assay, amplification of reference gene primers was used to estimate how many nucleated cells each sample contained. To quantify the absolute abundance of each unique TCRbeta CDR3 rearrangement, sequence reads were collapsed and filtered. Productive Simpson clonality was computed per sample as the square root of Simpson's diversity index over productive rearrangements. Here the immuneACCESS table is served through TCRdb, limited to in-frame sequences with V and J called. Missing clones are a known gap in these copies; in checked studies unresolved V genes cover under half, and the rest lacks a known reason. The V and J calls and clone size were taken over from that table, and D and trimming were inferred from the DNA. This sample comprises under 150,000 clones, around 76% of them detected only once. The ten largest clones capture 4% to 4.5% of the sample.

The CDR3 measures 14 amino acids from cysteine to phenylalanine. Only CDR3 DNA is held: 42 bases, read in frame from base 1. From a lookup of the germline V gene (reference sequence), CDR1 and CDR2 are DFQATT and SNEGSKA. The V end loses 4 bases and the J end loses 0 bases, and a stretch of 10 bases separates them. The collaborating institutions used their own protocols to collect whole blood in K2EDTA tubes. For TCRbeta analysis, collaborator samples were shipped as frozen whole blood, as isolated PBMCs, or as DNA extracted from either sample type. This clone was seen more than once but under ten times. No antigen is known for it. No base quality values were provided; no much bigger clone lies one nucleotide off.

The receptor chain draws on TRBV20-1 and TRBJ2-1, with the D gene call left open. The sequencing input was peripheral blood. This TCR was sampled from a man in his 60s with acute or convalescent COVID-19. This receptor carries the CDR3 CSANERSSYNEQFF. The nucleotide sequence is TGCAGTGCTAATGAGAGGAGCTCCTACAATGAGCAGTTCTTC.